This entry features one T cell receptor beta chain sequence. The authors' processing: Nucleated cell counts were estimated from reference gene primer amplification. Clones were read by immunoSEQ multiplex PCR, and TCRdb kept only the in-frame ones, dropping some. Clone size and V and J calls were adopted from that table, with D and trimming inferred from the DNA. Of some 150,000 clones in the sample, 87% were seen once. The data were obtained in a study of blood T cell repertoires in COVID-19. For the study at large: Acute-phase and convalescent COVID-19 samples originated in the United States, Italy and Spain. In each case, the material was cDNA or gDNA derived from T cells, B-cell-depleted T cells, or PBMCs.

In germline, CDR1 is MNHNY, CDR2 SVGAGI (reference sequence). The CDR3 is 14 amino acids. The ends lost 11 bases at V and 7 bases at J; junction bases unmatched: 8. The rearrangement uses TRBV6-6 and TRBJ2-2; 12 bases map to TRBD2. The receptor comes from a woman in her sixties or seventies with active or convalescent COVID-19. The sequenced sample consisted of peripheral blood. The CDR3 is CAGRLAGESGELFF. In DNA form, the CDR3 reads TGTGCCGGTAGACTAGCGGGGGAGAGCGGGGAGCTGTTTTTT.